This TCR beta chain was sequenced for a study of T-cell reconstitution after alpha-beta-depleted transplantation in children. Study results and caveats: T-cell counts and diversity at one year following transplant were attributed mainly to newly produced T cells. Reportedly, alpha-beta T cells present about two months post-transplant originated from several hundred expanded clones of graft origin.

Details on this clonotype: Its antigen is still unknown.

Trimming pared 5 bases from V and 0 bases from J, leaving 11 bases between. Per the germline V gene, CDR1 is SQVTM and CDR2 is ANQGSEA. This CDR3 is 13 amino acids long. Unique molecular identifiers were incorporated when the TCRbeta library was constructed. TCRdb recomputed calls from the PCR reads with MiXCR, one row per CDR3 protein. This table holds approximately 120,000 distinct CDR3 sequences, roughly 10% found once. The TCR comes from a girl less than two years old who had a stem cell transplant for combined immunodeficiency, so the T cells may come from the graft donor. The sample here was PBMCs, mostly from graft donor cells, taken 180 days after TCRalphabeta/CD19-depleted stem cell transplant. V is TRBV29-1 and J is TRBJ2-7; no firm D call. The CDR3, as DNA: TGCAGCGTTTTCACAGCGAGCTCCTACGAGCAGTACTTC. Protein product: CSVFTASSYEQYF.